This T cell receptor beta chain comes out of a study of blood T cell repertoires in COVID-19. In the study overall: Samples representing acute and convalescent COVID-19 were sourced from the United States, Italy and Spain. Sources were T cells, B-cell-depleted T cells, or PBMCs; the material itself was cDNA or gDNA.

Method: immunoSEQ multiplex PCR; TCRdb's copy keeps in-frame clones and lacks some. Of about 160,000 clones in the sample, under 90% are singletons; the top ten hold about a sixth. The source of this sequence is a man aged 55 to 70 who had recovered from COVID-19. The sequencing sample was made of PBMCs or T cells enriched from blood (not recorded which).

The DNA for the CDR3 is TGTGCCAGCTCACCACCGTCAGGCCCCTCTGGAAACACCATATATTTT. Its translation is CASSPPSGPSGNTIYF. The rearrangement links TRBV18 to TRBJ1-3, with no clear D. Germline V gene lookup returns CDR1 KGHSH and CDR2 LQKENI. The CDR3 has 16 residues. Between the trimmed V and J ends, which lost 0 bases and 0 bases, there was a span of 9 bases. Complete variable domain (other parts from reference TRBV18 and TRBJ1-3): NAGVMQNPRHLVRRRGQEARLRCSPMKGHSHVYWYRQLPEEGLKFMVYLQKENIIDESGMPKERFSAEFPKEGPSILRIQQVVRGDSAAYFCASSPPSGPSGNTIYFGEGSWLTVV.